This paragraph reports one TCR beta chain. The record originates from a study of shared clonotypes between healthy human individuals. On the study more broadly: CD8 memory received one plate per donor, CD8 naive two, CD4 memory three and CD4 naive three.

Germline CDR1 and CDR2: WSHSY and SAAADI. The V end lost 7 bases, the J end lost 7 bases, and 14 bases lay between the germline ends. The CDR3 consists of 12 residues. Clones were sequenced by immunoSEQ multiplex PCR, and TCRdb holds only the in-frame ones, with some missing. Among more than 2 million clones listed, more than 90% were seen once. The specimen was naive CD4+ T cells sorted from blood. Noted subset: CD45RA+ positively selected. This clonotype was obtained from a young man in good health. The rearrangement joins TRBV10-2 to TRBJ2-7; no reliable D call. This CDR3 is CASTETGGEQYF. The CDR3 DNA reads TGCGCCAGCACCGAGACGGGTGGGGAGCAGTACTTC.